What follows are 21 T cell receptor beta chains derived from one specimen sequenced in a study of blood T cell repertoires in COVID-19. This table comes from immunoSEQ multiplex PCR, and its TCRdb copy is limited to in-frame clones, with some not included. Found here are approximately 320,000 clones, roughly 86% of them singletons; the top ten hold around 10%. Sequences were obtained from peripheral blood. The receptors shown here come from a woman aged 30 to 39 with COVID-19, enrolled during active disease.

The V and J genes are TRBV5-1 and TRBJ2-3; 7 bases are shared with TRBD1. Unmatched junction bases numbered 5, after V lost 0 bases and J lost 7 bases. CDR3 size: 14 residues. CDR1 and CDR2 from the germline V gene are SGHRS and YFSETQ. CDR3 sequence reads: CASSLEQGLYTQYF. CDR3 nucleotides: TGCGCCAGCAGCTTGGAACAGGGGTTGTATACGCAGTATTTT.

This clone came up a few times. The rearrangement joins TRBV2 to TRBJ2-3; the match to TRBD2 covers 8 bases. This CDR3 is built from 15 residues. V lost 8 bases and J lost 2; bases outside the gene matches: 9. Germline CDR1 is SNHLY and CDR2 is FYNNEI. The CDR3 is CASCGLAGHTDTQYF. The CDR3 DNA sequence: TGTGCCAGCTGCGGACTAGCAGGCCACACAGATACGCAGTATTTT.

There are a few counts of this clone. The genes are TRBV19 and TRBJ1-2; the D gene is possibly TRBD1 (5 bases). This CDR3 is 18 amino acids long. Trimming removed 7 bases at V and 4 bases at J, with 28 bases between. Germline CDR1 reads LNHDA; CDR2 reads SQIVND (reference sequence). The CDR3 protein is CASTNSGSMGRKGYGYTF. The CDR3 DNA sequence: TGTGCCAGTACCAACTCAGGAAGTATGGGGCGTAAAGGCTATGGCTACACCTTC.

J is TRBJ2-5 and V is TRBV15; TRBD2 matches at 10 bases. CDR3 length: 15 residues. J lost 5 bases, V lost 0 bases, and 3 bases had no gene match. CDR1 and CDR2 (germline): LNHNV, YYDKDF (reference sequence). The CDR3 nucleotides are TGTGCCACCAGCAGAGACCCTAGCGGGGGTGAGACCCAGTACTTC. Amino acid sequence: CATSRDPSGGETQYF.

The chain has TRBV4-1 and TRBJ2-7, with D possibly being TRBD1 (5 bases). The CDR3 runs 14 residues. V was cut by 4 bases and J by 2 bases, with 12 bases left in between. Per the germline V gene, CDR1 is MGHRA and CDR2 is YSYEKL. CDR3 loop: CASSLVQETYEQYF. The CDR3 DNA sequence: TGCGCCAGCAGCCTGGTACAGGAAACCTACGAGCAGTACTTC.

This clone was picked up a small number of times. The J gene is TRBJ1-5, the V gene TRBV27; 8 bases agree with TRBD1. Germline assignment: CDR1 MNHEY and CDR2 SMNVEV (reference sequence). The junction had 15 bases not matched to a gene; V was cut back by 5 bases and J by 0 bases. CDR3 size: 19 residues. The CDR3: CASSTQGRTGSRSNQPQHF. The CDR3 DNA follows: TGTGCCAGCAGTACTCAAGGAAGGACAGGGAGTCGTAGCAATCAGCCCCAGCATTTT.

The genes are TRBV5-1 and TRBJ2-1; weak D call: TRBD1 (5 bases). Germline V gives CDR1 SGHRS, CDR2 YFSETQ. Trimming took 0 bases from V and 0 from J, leaving 10 bases between them. This CDR3 comprises 16 residues. CDR3 residues: CASSLGQLSSYNEQFF. The CDR3 DNA reads as TGCGCCAGCAGCTTGGGACAGCTGAGCTCCTACAATGAGCAGTTCTTC.

In its sample, this clone was seen once. V gene TRBV6-1 combines with J gene TRBJ2-2; 13 nucleotides align to TRBD2. Germline assignment: CDR1 MNHNS and CDR2 SASEGT. The CDR3 has 18 residues. The junction had 5 bases not matched to a gene; V was cut back by 0 bases and J by 4 bases. The CDR3 region is CASSEAGTSGEITGELFF. The CDR3 region has the DNA TGTGCCAGCAGTGAAGCCGGGACTAGCGGGGAGATCACCGGGGAGCTGTTTTTT.

The rearrangement uses TRBV27 and TRBJ2-1, with 13 nucleotides matching TRBD2. Germline V gene lookup returns CDR1 MNHEY and CDR2 SMNVEV (reference sequence). The CDR3 loop spans 16 amino acids. V gave up 0 bases and J gave up 10 bases; unmatched junction bases: 6. The CDR3 bases are TGTGCCAGCAGTTTATCGACTAGCGGGGGGCGAAGGGAGCAGTTCTTC. It translates to CASSLSTSGGRREQFF.

V and J are TRBV19 and TRBJ1-5; TRBD1 matches 11 bases. In germline, CDR1 is LNHDA, CDR2 SQIVND (reference sequence). This CDR3 comprises 21 residues. V lost 4 bases, J lost 1 base, and 18 bases stayed unmatched. In DNA form, the CDR3 reads TGTGCCAGTAGTACCCCCTCCCCCCGCGGACAGGGGGCCGCGAGCAATCAGCCCCAGCATTTT. Translated, it gives CASSTPSPRGQGAASNQPQHF.

As for this clone: Within the sample, other DNA sequences also encode this same CDR3. This rearrangement joins TRBV19 to TRBJ1-5; 9 bases align to TRBD1. Trimming at V came to 7 bases and at J to 0 bases, leaving 7 bases not matched to a gene. The CDR3 is 16 amino acids. Germline values: CDR1 LNHDA, CDR2 SQIVND (reference sequence). In DNA form, the CDR3 reads TGTGCCAGTACCAAAGGACAGGGGAATAGCAATCAGCCCCAGCATTTT. This translates into CASTKGQGNSNQPQHF.

The chain employs TRBV3-1 (or the pseudogene TRBV3-2) and TRBJ1-5; weak D call: TRBD1 (5 bases). The CDR3 is 14 residues long. Per the germline V gene, CDR1 is LGHDT and CDR2 is YNNKEL (reference sequence). Trimming shortened V by 3 bases and J by 4 bases, and 10 bases separated the two germline ends. The CDR3 spells CASSQPGGNQPQHF. The CDR3 DNA is TGTGCCAGCAGCCAGCCCGGGGGGAATCAGCCCCAGCATTTT.

The rearrangement links TRBV7-9 to TRBJ2-7, with 8 bases fitting TRBD2. Germline lookup yields CDR1 SEHNR and CDR2 FQNEAQ (reference sequence). V shed 5 bases, J shed 0 bases, and the junction held 6 bases outside the gene matches. CDR3 size: 15 residues. The CDR3 spells CASSPGGGVSYEQYF. CDR3 in DNA: TGTGCCAGCAGCCCCGGGGGGGGTGTCTCCTACGAGCAGTACTTC.

The CDR3 loop is CASRSNRGPRIDTQYF. CDR3 bases: TGTGCCAGCAGGTCCAACAGGGGGCCACGGATAGATACGCAGTATTTT. The chain recombines TRBV7-9 with TRBJ2-3; 9 bases are a match to TRBD1. This CDR3 spans 16 amino acids. In germline, CDR1 is SEHNR, CDR2 FQNEAQ (reference sequence). The junction had 12 bases not matched to a gene; V was cut back by 6 bases and J by 5 bases.

The chain uses TRBV28 and TRBJ1-2, with a possible D match to TRBD1 (5 bases). Germline CDR1 is MDHEN and CDR2 is SYDVKM. V lost 4 bases, J lost 4 bases, and 13 bases lay in between. CDR3 length: 14 residues. DNA of the CDR3: TGTGCCAGCAGTTCCCAGGGTAGGACCTATGGCTACACCTTC. This sequence encodes CASSSQGRTYGYTF.

V gene TRBV4-1 combines with J gene TRBJ2-5, with D uncertain. The CDR3 totals 13 residues. CDR1 is MGHRA and CDR2 is YSYEKL in the germline V gene. V was shortened by 2 bases and J by 4 bases, with 8 bases between the two germline ends. CDR3 sequence reads: CASSQFGGETQYF. The CDR3 bases are TGCGCCAGCAGCCAATTCGGCGGAGAGACCCAGTACTTC.

V usage is TRBV29-1 and J usage is TRBJ2-3, with 8 nucleotides matching TRBD2. V trimming: 4 bases; J trimming: 3 bases; junction bases outside the gene matches: 3. Germline loops: CDR1 SQVTM, CDR2 ANQGSEA. This CDR3 has 13 amino acids. The CDR3 spells CSVVGGETDTQYF. In DNA form, the CDR3 reads TGCAGCGTTGTCGGGGGGGAGACAGATACGCAGTATTTT.

This chain uses TRBV2 with TRBJ1-2; no reliable D call. The V gene lost 3 bases and the J gene lost 3 bases, with 8 bases spanning the gap. Germline-derived CDR1 and CDR2 are SNHLY and FYNNEI. The CDR3 consists of 13 residues. CDR3: CASSEEAYYGYTF. CDR3 DNA: TGTGCCAGCAGTGAGGAGGCTTACTATGGCTACACCTTC.

This chain joins TRBV6-5 and TRBJ2-3, with no clear D. CDR3 length: 13 amino acids. V lost 0 bases to trimming and J lost 3 bases, with 4 bases between them. CDR1 and CDR2 (germline): MNHEY, SVGAGI. The CDR3 region has the DNA TGTGCCAGCAGTTACTCGGAGACAGATACGCAGTATTTT. Amino acid sequence: CASSYSETDTQYF.

The chain is built from TRBV6-6 and TRBJ2-7, with a weak D call TRBD1 (6 bases). Germline V lookup: CDR1 MNHNY, CDR2 SVGAGI (reference sequence). The V end was cut by 1 base, the J end by 7 bases, with 11 bases between. The CDR3 loop spans 13 amino acids. The CDR3 DNA reads as TGTGCCAGCAGTTACTTACAGGGTTATGAGCAGTACTTC. It codes for CASSYLQGYEQYF.

This chain links TRBV5-6 with TRBJ2-3; no definite D call. V was trimmed by 0 bases and J by 6 bases, leaving 8 bases between them. The CDR3 sequence is 13 residues long. Germline V gene data show CDR1 as SGHDT and CDR2 as YYEEEE. The CDR3 sequence is CASSLAVLDTQYF. In DNA, the CDR3 is TGTGCCAGCAGCTTGGCGGTGTTGGATACGCAGTATTTT.